These T cell receptor beta chains were read from a single sample in a study of blood T cell repertoires in COVID-19. Using immunoSEQ multiplex PCR, the repertoire was profiled, and TCRdb retains in-frame clones only, with some absent. The sample has more than 95,000 clones, 65% to 90% seen once. Sequencing used peripheral blood. Every receptor here comes from a man aged 55 to 70 with acute or convalescent COVID-19. CDR3s include the opening cysteine and the closing phenylalanine or tryptophan. Each record gives: V gene, J gene, D gene, clone size, CDR3 protein, CDR3 DNA. The D gene is left open where the match is weak. Rows may omit the clone size; those that give it use once, few, many or a size class.

>TRBV12-3/TRBV12-4|TRBJ1-1|.|.
CASSLWGGTEAFF
TGTGCCAGCAGTTTATGGGGGGGCACTGAAGCTTTCTTT
>TRBV7-3|TRBJ2-3|.|once
CASSQSTTDTQYF
TGTGCCAGCAGCCAAAGCACCACAGATACGCAGTATTTT
>TRBV6-2/TRBV6-3|TRBJ1-5|.|.
CASSYSMANQPQHF
TGTGCCAGCAGTTACTCGATGGCCAATCAGCCCCAGCATTTT
>TRBV5-6|TRBJ2-7|.|.
CASSLGTGRGEQYF
TGTGCCAGCAGCTTGGGGACGGGCCGGGGCGAGCAGTACTTC
>TRBV19|TRBJ1-5|TRBD1|.
CASSRTGADSNQPQHF
TGTGCCAGTAGTAGGACAGGGGCTGATAGCAATCAGCCCCAGCATTTT
>TRBV27|TRBJ1-6|.|.
CASSSLGLYSPLHF
TGTGCCAGCAGCTCCCTGGGCTTGTATTCACCCCTCCACTTT
>TRBV14|TRBJ2-1|TRBD2|.
CASSQDSAGLGNEQFF
TGTGCCAGCAGCCAAGATTCAGCGGGATTGGGGAATGAGCAGTTCTTC
>TRBV4-3|TRBJ1-2|.|.
CASSLVPGGAYGYTF
TGCGCCAGCAGCCTTGTCCCGGGGGGCGCCTATGGCTACACCTTC
>TRBV6-5|TRBJ2-7|.|.
CASRPAGYEQYF
TGTGCCAGCAGACCGGCGGGTTACGAGCAGTACTTC
>TRBV7-3|TRBJ2-3|TRBD2|.
CASSFGLADTDTQYF
TGTGCCAGCAGCTTCGGACTAGCGGACACAGATACGCAGTATTTT
>TRBV6-5|TRBJ2-7|TRBD2|.
CASSGLAGANEQYF
TGTGCCAGCTCGGGACTAGCGGGAGCTAACGAGCAGTACTTC
>TRBV12-3/TRBV12-4|TRBJ2-7|.|.
CASSLGARTEQYF
TGTGCCAGCAGTTTAGGGGCCCGAACGGAGCAGTACTTC
>TRBV27|TRBJ1-2|.|few
CASRGQNYGYTF
TGTGCCAGCCGAGGACAGAACTATGGCTACACCTTC
>TRBV12-1|TRBJ2-1|.|.
CASSFARDRHNEQFF
TGTGCCAGCAGCTTTGCCCGGGACAGACACAATGAGCAGTTCTTC
>TRBV12-3/TRBV12-4|TRBJ2-3|.|.
CASSRGDTQYF
TGTGCCAGCAGCCGAGGAGATACGCAGTATTTT
>TRBV7-2|TRBJ1-1|.|.
CASSLDARNTEAFF
TGTGCCAGCAGCTTAGATGCGAGGAACACTGAAGCTTTCTTT
>TRBV11-3|TRBJ2-3|TRBD2|.
CASSWEGSTDTQYF
TGTGCCAGCAGCTGGGAGGGAAGCACAGATACGCAGTATTTT
>TRBV5-1|TRBJ2-1|.|.
CASSSRGAGQVNNEQFF
TGCGCCAGCAGCTCCCGGGGGGCGGGACAGGTTAACAATGAGCAGTTCTTC
>TRBV19|TRBJ1-1|TRBD1|.
CASRDRGNTEAFF
TGTGCCAGTAGAGACAGGGGGAACACTGAAGCTTTCTTT
>TRBV6-1|TRBJ1-5|.|few
CASSEGAAGAVQPQHF
TGTGCCAGCAGTGAGGGGGCCGCAGGGGCTGTTCAGCCCCAGCATTTT
>TRBV5-1|TRBJ2-5|TRBD2|.
CASSNSGGETQYF
TGCGCCAGCAGCAACTCGGGGGGAGAGACCCAGTACTTC
>TRBV7-6|TRBJ2-7|.|.
CASSLEVGVAYEQYF
TGTGCCAGCAGCTTAGAGGTAGGAGTAGCCTACGAGCAGTACTTC
>TRBV5-4|TRBJ1-2|TRBD1|.
CASLERGRSIYGYTF
TGTGCCAGCTTAGAAAGGGGGCGAAGTATTTATGGCTACACCTTC
>TRBV10-1|TRBJ2-3|.|.
CASSSGWGGATDTQYF
TGCGCCAGCAGCTCAGGCTGGGGGGGGGCCACAGATACGCAGTATTTT
>TRBV9|TRBJ1-1|.|few
CASSVTVINTEAFF
TGTGCCAGCAGCGTAACGGTAATCAACACTGAAGCTTTCTTT
>TRBV29-1|TRBJ1-1|.|.
CSARNTEAFF
TGCAGCGCTCGGAACACTGAAGCTTTCTTT
>TRBV28|TRBJ1-1|TRBD1|.
CASSKQGAQNTEAFF
TGTGCCAGCAGTAAACAGGGGGCGCAGAACACTGAAGCTTTCTTT
>TRBV7-9|TRBJ2-6|.|.
CASSLWGAGANVLTF
TGTGCCAGCAGCTTATGGGGGGCTGGGGCCAACGTCCTGACTTTC
>TRBV24-1|TRBJ2-1|.|.
CATSDSEPAGYNEQFF
TGTGCCACCAGTGATTCGGAGCCTGCGGGCTACAATGAGCAGTTCTTC
>TRBV12-3/TRBV12-4|TRBJ2-7|TRBD2|.
CASSSGLAGVSPF
TGTGCCAGCAGCTCGGGACTAGCGGGAGTTTCCCCTTTC
>TRBV19|TRBJ1-5|TRBD1|.
CASSDGTGERGSNQPQHF
TGTGCCAGTAGTGACGGGACAGGGGAAAGGGGTAGCAATCAGCCCCAGCATTTT
>TRBV2|TRBJ2-3|TRBD1|.
CAQGQGTDTQYF
TGTGCCCAGGGACAGGGCACAGATACGCAGTATTTT
>TRBV24-1|TRBJ2-5|.|.
CATSSSDLQETQYF
TGTGCCACCAGTTCTAGCGATTTGCAAGAGACCCAGTACTTC
>TRBV19|TRBJ2-7|.|once
CASSRLSSYEQYF
TGTGCCAGTAGTAGGTTGAGCTCCTACGAGCAGTACTTC
>TRBV18|TRBJ1-1|TRBD1|.
CASSWTGGATNTEAFF
TGTGCCAGCTCATGGACAGGGGGAGCCACGAACACTGAAGCTTTCTTT
>TRBV5-8|TRBJ2-1|TRBD2|.
CASSPEGTSGSYNEQFF
TGTGCCAGCAGCCCGGAAGGAACTAGCGGCTCCTACAATGAGCAGTTCTTC
>TRBV3-1/TRBV3-2|TRBJ1-3|TRBD1|.
CASSHEGAAGNTIYF
TGTGCCAGCAGCCACGAGGGGGCGGCTGGAAACACCATATATTTT
>TRBV18|TRBJ2-2|TRBD1|once
CASSPPGTGAITGELFF
TGTGCCAGCTCACCACCCGGCACAGGGGCTATTACCGGGGAGCTGTTTTTT
>TRBV5-1|TRBJ1-1|.|.
CASSLDSTSTEAFF
TGCGCCAGCAGCTTGGACAGTACTAGCACTGAAGCTTTCTTT
>TRBV10-3|TRBJ2-6|.|.
CAIAGTPVSGANVLTF
TGTGCCATCGCCGGGACACCAGTCTCTGGGGCCAACGTCCTGACTTTC
>TRBV7-6|TRBJ1-6|.|.
CASSLRAQGNNSPLHF
TGTGCCAGCAGCTTACGGGCACAGGGAAATAATTCACCCCTCCACTTT
>TRBV11-3|TRBJ2-1|TRBD1|.
CASSLTGETYNEQFF
TGTGCCAGCAGCCTTACAGGGGAGACCTACAATGAGCAGTTCTTC
>TRBV5-1|TRBJ2-7|.|.
CASSLSDEQYF
TGCGCCAGCAGCTTGTCAGACGAGCAGTACTTC
>TRBV6-5|TRBJ2-5|.|.
CASSYSSGDQETQYF
TGTGCCAGCAGTTACTCTAGCGGAGATCAAGAGACCCAGTACTTC
>TRBV5-4|TRBJ2-7|.|.
CASSLDRVYEQYF
TGTGCCAGCAGCTTGGACAGGGTGTACGAGCAGTACTTC
>TRBV7-2|TRBJ1-5|TRBD1|.
CASSLGLAQGARSNQPQHF
TGTGCCAGCAGCTTAGGTTTAGCGCAGGGGGCGAGGAGCAATCAGCCCCAGCATTTT
>TRBV7-3|TRBJ2-3|.|few
CASSFGVGVADTQYF
TGTGCCAGCAGCTTTGGTGTAGGGGTTGCAGATACGCAGTATTTT
>TRBV19|TRBJ1-4|.|.
CASLRGEKLFF
TGTGCCAGCCTTAGGGGTGAAAAACTGTTTTTT
>TRBV7-7|TRBJ2-2|TRBD1|.
CASSLLQGSNTGELFF
TGTGCTAGCAGCTTACTACAGGGGTCGAACACCGGGGAGCTGTTTTTT